This passage covers 12 T cell receptor beta chains from one sample sequenced in a study of T cell clonality in common variable immunodeficiency. Only in-frame clones appear in the TCRdb table, and some are missing; sequencing was by immunoSEQ multiplex PCR. This sample carries about 33,000 clones, none of them present only once. These TCRs' antigens remain unknown. Study-wide results and caveats: Fewer deletions and N-nucleotide insertions were reportedly seen in common variable immunodeficiency TCR beta sequences.

Sequencing was carried out using peripheral blood mononuclear cells. The source of these receptors is a human donor with common variable immunodeficiency.

The sample holds many counts of this clone. Read coverage stops 3 residues before the CDR3 terminus; the germline J gene supplies the remainder. V usage is TRBV7-4 and J usage is TRBJ2-1, with TRBD2 identical over 9 bases. CDR3 size: 15 residues. Losses at the gene ends were 3 bases for V and 5 bases for J; bases not matched to a gene: 5. The V gene's germline CDR1 is SGHVT and CDR2 SQSDAQ. CDR3 in amino acids: CASSLWQRGDNEQFF. Incomplete CDR3 DNA: TGTGCCAGCAGCTTGTGGCAGCGGGGGGACAATGAG.

This clone was recorded many times. The CDR3 end falls 3 residues outside the read, so it is completed with the germline J gene. This chain links TRBV7-9 with TRBJ1-1; 7 nucleotides agree with TRBD1. Germline V gene sequence: CDR1 SEHNR, CDR2 FQNEAQ (reference sequence). This CDR3 spans 15 amino acids. Germline trimming cut 0 bases from V and 1 base from J; bases unmatched to any gene: 2. CDR3 bases read: TGTGCCAGCAGCTTAGCGACAGGGTGGAACACTGAA. Protein product: CASSLATGWNTE. The complete CDR3 reads CASSLATGWNTEAFF.

This clone was seen ten or more times. Sequencing ends 3 residues short of the CDR3 end; the germline J gene provides the rest. This chain links TRBV19 with TRBJ2-3, with TRBD1 as a possible D gene (6 bases). CDR1 LNHDA and CDR2 SQIVND come from the germline V gene (reference sequence). Trimming cost V 5 bases and J 0 bases, with 9 bases left between them. This CDR3 is built from 14 residues. CDR3 loop: CASSVQGSTDTQYF. CDR3 DNA, as far as it was read: TGTGCCAGTAGTGTACAGGGTAGCACAGATACG. The full variable domain, its missing parts supplied by reference TRBV19 and TRBJ2-3, is DGGITQSPKYLFRKEGQNVTLSCEQNLNHDAMYWYRQDPGQGLRLIYYSQIVNDFQKGDIAEGYSVSREKKESFPLTVTSAQKNPTAFYLCASSVQGSTDTQYFGPGTRLTVL.

In the case of this clone: The CDR3 is cut off 3 residues early in the read; its end comes from the germline J gene. Other DNA variants within this sample encode the same CDR3. This chain connects TRBV29-1 to TRBJ2-7, with D tentatively TRBD1 (7 bases). The length of the CDR3 is 11 residues. With 6 bases removed from V and 3 bases from J, the gap between germline ends came to 9 bases. Germline CDR1 and CDR2: SQVTM and ANQGSEA. The CDR3 loop is CSVRDSYEQYF. Incomplete CDR3 DNA: TGCAGCGTGCGGGACAGCTACGAG.

Many counts were recorded for this clone. The read finishes 3 residues shy of the CDR3 end, and the germline J gene is used to complete it. V and J are TRBV5-1 and TRBJ1-1, with D perhaps TRBD1 (6 bases). Between the trimmed V and J ends, which lost 0 bases and 0 bases, there was a span of 12 bases. The V gene's germline CDR1 is SGHRS and CDR2 YFSETQ. This CDR3 is built from 16 residues. Partial CDR3 DNA: TGCGCCAGCAGCTTGGACAGGGTAAAATTGAACACTGAA. Translation gives CASSLDRVKLNTE. The full CDR3 is CASSLDRVKLNTEAFF.

This clone was counted at least ten times. Read coverage stops 3 residues before the CDR3 terminus; the germline J gene supplies the remainder. This chain uses TRBV20-1 with TRBJ2-3; the match to TRBD1 covers 10 bases. CDR3 size: 15 residues. V was clipped by 0 bases and J by 3 bases; unmatched bases: 3. Germline V lookup: CDR1 DFQATT, CDR2 SNEGSKA (reference sequence). The CDR3 DNA, read in part, is TGCAGTGCTAGAGATCGGGACAGGGGAACAGATACG. This encodes CSARDRDRGTDT. The entire CDR3 protein reads CSARDRDRGTDTQYF.

This clone was observed a few times. The CDR3 is cut off 3 residues early in the read; its end comes from the germline J gene. The chain employs TRBV7-2 and TRBJ2-1; 8 nucleotides align to TRBD2. Germline trimming cut 6 bases from V and 9 bases from J; bases unmatched to any gene: 13. CDR3 length: 15 amino acids. The germline V gene encodes CDR1 SGHTA and CDR2 FQGNSA. The sequenced CDR3 bases are TGTGCCAGCAGGGAAACTTCGGGGGGGGCCGGTGAG. Encoded protein: CASRETSGGAGE. The entire CDR3 reads CASRETSGGAGEQFF.

In the case of this clone: The read ends 3 residues early relative to the CDR3; the germline J gene fills the gap. This sequence joins TRBV2 and TRBJ2-5, with D perhaps matching TRBD1 (5 bases). Germline CDR1 reads SNHLY; CDR2 reads FYNNEI. Trimming pared 6 bases from V and 3 bases from J, leaving 17 bases between. This CDR3 has 15 residues. CDR3 sequence: CASRRDSMLKETQYF. The CDR3 bases that were read are TGTGCCAGCAGACGCGACAGCATGTTAAAAGAGACC.

CDR3 DNA (partial): TGTGCCAGTAGTATAGACAGTCAGGGCAATCAGCCC. Residues: CASSIDSQGNQP. The full CDR3 protein is CASSIDSQGNQPQHF. This sequence joins TRBV19 and TRBJ1-5; D unresolved. The CDR3 goes on 3 residues after the read ends, and that part is filled in from the germline J gene. The V end lost 0 bases, the J end lost 2 bases, and 8 bases lay between the germline ends. The germline V gene has CDR1 LNHDA and CDR2 SQIVND (reference sequence). The CDR3 spans 15 residues.

Turning to this clone: The observed sequence ends 3 residues before the CDR3 terminus, with the missing tail filled in from the germline J gene. The rearrangement links TRBV14 to TRBJ2-5; TRBD1 aligns across 12 bases. In germline, CDR1 is SGHDN, CDR2 FVKESK. The ends lost 3 bases at V and 3 bases at J; junction bases unmatched: 5. This CDR3 is 16 amino acids long. The sequenced CDR3 bases are TGTGCCAGCAGCCAGACCGGGACAGGGGGCGAAGAGACC. Residues: CASSQTGTGGEET. The CDR3 in its entirety is CASSQTGTGGEETQYF.

Details on this clone: The read finishes 3 residues shy of the CDR3 end, and the germline J gene is used to complete it. The rearrangement joins TRBV7-2 to TRBJ1-1, with 8 bases lining up with TRBD1. The junction had 4 bases not matched to a gene; V was cut back by 7 bases and J by 0 bases. This CDR3 has 14 amino acids. Germline V gene sequence: CDR1 SGHTA, CDR2 FQGNSA. The sequenced part of the CDR3 DNA is TGTGCCAGCACCGAGGACAGGGTGAACACTGAA. Translating it yields CASTEDRVNTE. The full-length CDR3 reads as CASTEDRVNTEAFF.

In this sample, this clone turned up a few times. The read stops 3 residues short of the end of the CDR3; the missing end is completed from the germline J gene. The V call is TRBV2, the J call TRBJ1-4, with a tentative D call TRBD1 (5 bases). The V end was cut by 8 bases, the J end by 8 bases, with 18 bases between. The CDR3 runs 14 residues. Per germline, CDR1 SNHLY and CDR2 FYNNEI. The part of the CDR3 DNA that was read is TGTGCCAGCTACCCGACGGACACGCGGGAAAAA. This sequence encodes CASYPTDTREK. The whole CDR3 protein reads CASYPTDTREKLFF.